Presented here are 28 T cell receptor beta chains from one specimen sequenced in a study of blood T cells in healthy people across ages. Primed by a sample-barcoded 5' primer and a J-beta primer mix, a second PCR proceeded for 7 to 11 cycles. TCRdb analysed the 5' RACE reads with MiXCR anew, one entry per CDR3 protein. Of about 1.4 million distinct CDR3 sequences listed, around 59% are singletons. The sequenced sample consisted of blood. The receptors shown here come from a man in his late teens or twenties in good health.

The gene calls are TRBV9 and TRBJ2-7, with D unresolved. The V gene's germline CDR1 is SGDLS and CDR2 YYNGEE. V lost 0 bases, J lost 2 bases, and 9 bases lay in between. CDR3 length: 14 residues. Written as DNA, the CDR3 is TGTGCCAGCAGCGTAGGTTTACCCCCCTACGAGCAGTACTTC. Encoded protein: CASSVGLPPYEQYF.

The chain recombines TRBV3-1 with TRBJ2-5, with 9 bases fitting TRBD1. The CDR3 runs to 15 residues. The V gene's germline CDR1 is LGHDT and CDR2 YNNKEL (reference sequence). V lost 0 bases and J lost 9; bases outside the gene matches: 8. CDR3 in amino acids: CASSQEGTGTVAQYF. CDR3 nucleotide sequence: TGTGCCAGCAGCCAAGAAGGGACAGGGACGGTGGCCCAGTACTTC.

A single count supports this clonotype. The V and J genes are TRBV14 and TRBJ2-1; 7 bases line up with TRBD2. TRBJ2-7 matches the DNA end more closely, so the J call is doubtful. This CDR3 comprises 15 residues. Germline V gene sequence: CDR1 SGHDN, CDR2 FVKESK. CDR3 nucleotides: TGTGCCAGCAGCCAAGATCCGGCGGGAGCGGATGAGCAGTACTTC. It codes for CASSQDPAGADEQYF.

This chain links TRBV6-1 with TRBJ2-7; TRBD2 is a possible D gene (6 bases). This CDR3 region has 15 residues. Germline CDR1 is MNHNS and CDR2 is SASEGT. Trimming removed 1 base from V and 5 bases from J, with 15 bases in between. DNA of the CDR3: TGTGCCAGCAGTGAAGGGAGGGTTACGTCGGACGAGCAGTACTTC. Protein product: CASSEGRVTSDEQYF.

The chain carries TRBV20-1 and TRBJ2-7; D gene ambiguous. The V and J ends lost 0 bases and 6 bases respectively, with 12 bases between them. This CDR3 is 13 amino acids long. Looked up from germline, CDR1 is DFQATT and CDR2 is SNEGSKA (reference sequence). The CDR3 spells CSARDKLISEQYF. CDR3 coding DNA: TGCAGTGCTAGAGATAAGCTGATCAGCGAGCAGTACTTC.

J is TRBJ2-1 and V is TRBV6-5; tentatively, D is TRBD1 or TRBD2 (5 bases each). The CDR3 covers 18 residues. Trimming stripped 2 bases from V and 1 base from J, with 18 bases between. The V gene's germline CDR1 is MNHEY and CDR2 SVGAGI. This CDR3 reads CASSYPRGAPMSYNEQFF. As DNA, the CDR3 is TGTGCCAGCAGTTACCCCCGAGGGGCCCCAATGTCCTACAATGAGCAGTTCTTC.

V and J are TRBV6-5 and TRBJ2-7; either TRBD1 or TRBD2 may supply D (5 bases each). Germline V lookup: CDR1 MNHEY, CDR2 SVGAGI. This CDR3 is 19 amino acids long. V was trimmed by 2 bases and J by 2 bases, leaving 25 bases between them. CDR3 in amino acids: CASSYDKLRLRGVPYEQYF. CDR3 in DNA: TGTGCCAGCAGTTACGACAAGCTGCGCCTGAGGGGAGTTCCCTACGAGCAGTACTTC.

This clonotype has more than one count but fewer than ten. The genes are TRBV20-1 and TRBJ2-7; no clear D gene. Germline V gives CDR1 DFQATT, CDR2 SNEGSKA (reference sequence). V gave up 5 bases and J gave up 3 bases, with 5 bases separating them. This CDR3 contains 10 residues. The CDR3 DNA is TGCAGTGCTGTCAGCTACGAGCAGTACTTC. It translates to CSAVSYEQYF.

J is TRBJ1-3 and V is TRBV15; D gene uncertain. The CDR3 is made up of 15 amino acids. From germline, CDR1 is LNHNV and CDR2 YYDKDF (reference sequence). V was trimmed by 1 base and J by 0 bases, leaving 7 bases between them. The CDR3 DNA is TGTGCCACCAGCAGAGCCAGGAGCTCTGGAAACACCATATATTTT. Translated: CATSRARSSGNTIYF. The whole variable domain, remainder taken from reference TRBV15 and TRBJ1-3, is DAMVIQNPRYQVTQFGKPVTLSCSQTLNHNVMYWYQQKSSQAPKLLFHYYDKDFNNEADTPDNFQSRRPNTSFCFLDIRSPGLGDTAMYLCATSRARSSGNTIYFGEGSWLTVV.

This clonotype was recorded once. The rearrangement uses TRBV5-1 and TRBJ2-7; D gene uncertain. TRBJ2-5 explains the end of the DNA better; the J call may be wrong. The CDR3 length is 14 residues. Looked up from germline, CDR1 is SGHRS and CDR2 is YFSETQ. The CDR3 loop is CASSYRLDQETQYF. For the CDR3, the DNA is TGCGCCAGCAGCTACCGGTTGGACCAAGAGACCCAGTACTTC.

V and J are TRBV28 and TRBJ2-7, with 8 bases matching TRBD1. Unmatched junction bases numbered 8, after V lost 5 bases and J lost 2 bases. The length of the CDR3 is 15 residues. CDR1 MDHEN and CDR2 SYDVKM come from the germline V gene. The CDR3 DNA follows: TGTGCCAGCAGTATCCACGGGACAGGACCCTACGAGCAGTACTTC. Translated, it gives CASSIHGTGPYEQYF.

J is TRBJ2-7 and V is TRBV27; D perhaps matches TRBD2 (6 bases). CDR1 is MNHEY, CDR2 SMNVEV, per germline (reference sequence). This CDR3 is built from 15 residues. V lost 4 bases and J lost 6, with 19 bases in between. The CDR3 sequence: CASSSEAGQSREQYF. The CDR3, as DNA: TGTGCCAGCAGTTCGGAGGCGGGGCAGTCCCGCGAGCAGTACTTC.

This clonotype was counted only a few times. This sequence joins TRBV5-1 and TRBJ2-1; D is uncertain. Per the germline V gene, CDR1 is SGHRS and CDR2 is YFSETQ. Trimming removed 6 bases at V and 4 bases at J, with 17 bases between. CDR3 length: 15 residues. The CDR3 DNA sequence: TGCGCCAGCACCCTGGACCCCGACTTATACAATGAGCAGTTCTTC. Its translation: CASTLDPDLYNEQFF. Full variable domain (remainder filled in from reference TRBV5-1 and TRBJ2-1): KAGVTQTPRYLIKTRGQQVTLSCSPISGHRSVSWYQQTPGQGLQFLFEYFSETQRNKGNFPGRFSGRQFSNSRSEMNVSTLELGDSALYLCASTLDPDLYNEQFFGPGTRLTVL.

This clonotype came up many times. The chain uses TRBV27 and TRBJ2-7, with 7 positions matching TRBD1. Germline CDR1 reads MNHEY; CDR2 reads SMNVEV (reference sequence). J was trimmed by 3 bases and V by 3 bases; bases with no gene match: 2. This CDR3 comprises 13 residues. CDR3 nucleotides: TGTGCCAGCAGTTTCTCAGGGGGCTACGAGCAGTACTTC. This codes for CASSFSGGYEQYF.

This clonotype was recorded a few times. J is TRBJ2-7 and V is TRBV15; D gene ambiguous. CDR1 and CDR2 (germline): LNHNV, YYDKDF (reference sequence). V was clipped by 3 bases and J by 4 bases, with 7 bases between them. CDR3 length: 12 residues. CDR3 protein: CATSRASYEQYF. The DNA for the CDR3 is TGTGCCACCAGCAGGGCCAGTTACGAGCAGTACTTC. Filled out from reference TRBV15 and TRBJ2-7, the complete variable domain reads DAMVIQNPRYQVTQFGKPVTLSCSQTLNHNVMYWYQQKSSQAPKLLFHYYDKDFNNEADTPDNFQSRRPNTSFCFLDIRSPGLGDTAMYLCATSRASYEQYFGPGTRLTVT.

The chain is built from TRBV5-4 and TRBJ1-2; a weak D match, TRBD1 (5 bases). The CDR3 totals 15 residues. Germline V CDR1 and CDR2: SGHNT, YYREEE (reference sequence). The germline V and J ends were trimmed by 1 base and 8 bases, with 18 bases remaining between them. CDR3 sequence reads: CASSLPAGSAMGYTF. CDR3 coding DNA: TGTGCCAGCAGCTTGCCAGCAGGGAGCGCAATGGGCTACACCTTC.

In this sample, this clonotype turned up once. The rearrangement joins TRBV20-1 to TRBJ1-1, with TRBD1 as a possible D gene (5 bases). CDR3 length: 15 amino acids. V was shortened by 5 bases and J by 1 base, with 17 bases between the two germline ends. Germline V CDR1 and CDR2: DFQATT, SNEGSKA (reference sequence). DNA of the CDR3: TGCAGTGCTGTTGACAGTCCTGGTAGGAACACTGAAGCTTTCTTT. Residues: CSAVDSPGRNTEAFF.

The chain carries TRBV29-1 and TRBJ2-5; 8 nucleotides match TRBD1. CDR3 length: 13 amino acids. Trimming cost V 3 bases and J 4 bases; bases outside gene matches: 4. Germline loops: CDR1 SQVTM, CDR2 ANQGSEA. CDR3 sequence: CSVDWTGLETQYF. CDR3 DNA: TGCAGCGTTGACTGGACAGGGTTAGAGACCCAGTACTTC.

The rearrangement uses TRBV20-1 and TRBJ1-4; D unresolved. V lost 5 bases and J 4 bases, leaving 17 bases between the germline ends. This CDR3 is 15 amino acids long. The germline gives CDR1 DFQATT, CDR2 SNEGSKA (reference sequence). CDR3 DNA sequence: TGCAGTGCTCCCGACCGCACGAGTTATAATGAAAAACTGTTTTTT. It codes for CSAPDRTSYNEKLFF.

V and J are TRBV29-1 and TRBJ2-3; D is uncertain. The V gene lost 1 base and the J gene lost 6 bases, with 17 bases spanning the gap. Germline CDR1 and CDR2: SQVTM and ANQGSEA. The CDR3 is 15 amino acids. CDR3 coding DNA: TGCAGCGTTGAAGGAAAGGTTTCATCCCCCGATACGCAGTATTTT. This codes for CSVEGKVSSPDTQYF.

V and J are TRBV12-3 or TRBV12-4 and TRBJ1-1, with D perhaps TRBD1 (6 bases). CDR3 size: 14 residues. V dropped 6 bases and J dropped 3 bases, with 14 bases sitting between them. The CDR3, as DNA: TGTGCCAGCAGCGTAGGGGGTTGGGACACTGAAGCTTTCTTT. Its translation is CASSVGGWDTEAFF.

V gene TRBV20-1 combines with J gene TRBJ1-2; D possibly corresponds to TRBD1 (6 bases). Germline assignment: CDR1 DFQATT and CDR2 SNEGSKA (reference sequence). The CDR3 consists of 14 residues. V shed 4 bases and J shed 0 bases, with 12 bases lying between them. In DNA form, the CDR3 reads TGCAGTGCTATAGGACAGCGAACTAACTATGGCTACACCTTC. This codes for CSAIGQRTNYGYTF.

The genes are TRBV27 and TRBJ2-7; TRBD1 matches at 7 bases. V shed 5 bases and J 2 bases; nucleotides not matched to a gene: 6. The CDR3 is 14 amino acids. Germline V lookup: CDR1 MNHEY, CDR2 SMNVEV (reference sequence). The CDR3 DNA follows: TGTGCCAGCAGTCCGGGACAGCCACCCTACGAGCAGTACTTC. Translated, it gives CASSPGQPPYEQYF.

The gene calls are TRBV4-3 and TRBJ2-3; the D is unclear. Germline values: CDR1 LGHNA, CDR2 YSLEER. The V end was cut by 2 bases, the J end by 1 base, with 7 bases between. The CDR3 is 14 amino acids. Here the CDR3 reads CASSQSHRTDTQYF. The CDR3 DNA reads as TGCGCCAGCAGCCAATCGCATCGCACAGATACGCAGTATTTT.

The chain joins TRBV2 to TRBJ2-7, with 14 bases matching TRBD2. J was trimmed by 5 bases and V by 5 bases; bases with no gene match: 8. CDR1 is SNHLY and CDR2 is FYNNEI in the germline V gene. The CDR3 totals 16 residues. For the CDR3, the DNA is TGTGCCAGCAGTTATAAGACTAGCGGGAGGGAGGACGAGCAGTACTTC. Encoded protein: CASSYKTSGREDEQYF.

This clonotype was found a few times. CDR3 amino acids: CASSHVPGQGYEQYF. CDR3 coding DNA: TGCGCCAGCAGCCACGTACCGGGACAGGGCTACGAGCAGTACTTC. This sequence joins TRBV4-1 and TRBJ2-7; 9 bases line up with TRBD1. V gave up 3 bases and J gave up 3 bases; unmatched junction bases: 6. Germline CDR1 and CDR2: MGHRA and YSYEKL. The CDR3 loop spans 15 amino acids.

The V and J genes are TRBV20-1 and TRBJ1-6, with no clear D. CDR1 and CDR2 from the germline V gene are DFQATT and SNEGSKA (reference sequence). V lost 3 bases and J lost 7, with 13 bases in between. The CDR3 is 14 amino acids. The DNA of the CDR3 is TGCAGTGCTAGCCCCCCTTTGGGGAATTCACCCCTCCACTTT. It codes for CSASPPLGNSPLHF.

The chain employs TRBV6-5 and TRBJ1-2; D is perhaps TRBD1 (5 bases). Trimming took 5 bases from V and 8 from J, leaving 15 bases between them. The CDR3 is made up of 13 amino acids. Looked up from germline, CDR1 is MNHEY and CDR2 is SVGAGI. CDR3 sequence reads: CASSTGPTSGYTF. The CDR3 bases are TGTGCCAGCAGTACGGGACCTACGAGCGGCTACACCTTC.